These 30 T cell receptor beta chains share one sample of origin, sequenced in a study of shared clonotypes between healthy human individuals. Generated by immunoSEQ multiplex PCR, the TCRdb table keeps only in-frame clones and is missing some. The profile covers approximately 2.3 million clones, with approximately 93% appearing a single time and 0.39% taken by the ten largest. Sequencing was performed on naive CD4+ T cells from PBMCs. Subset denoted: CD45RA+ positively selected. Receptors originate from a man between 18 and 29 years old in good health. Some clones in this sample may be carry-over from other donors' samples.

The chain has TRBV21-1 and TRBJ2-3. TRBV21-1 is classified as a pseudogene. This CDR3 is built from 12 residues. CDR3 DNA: TGTGCCAGCAGCGGGTATTGTGATACGCAGTATTTT. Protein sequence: CASSGYCDTQYF.

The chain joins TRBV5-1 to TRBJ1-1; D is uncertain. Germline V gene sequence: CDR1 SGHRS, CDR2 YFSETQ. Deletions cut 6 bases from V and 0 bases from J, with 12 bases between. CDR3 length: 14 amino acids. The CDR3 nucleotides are TGCGCCAGCACCGGGGTAGGAATGAACACTGAAGCTTTCTTT. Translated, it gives CASTGVGMNTEAFF.

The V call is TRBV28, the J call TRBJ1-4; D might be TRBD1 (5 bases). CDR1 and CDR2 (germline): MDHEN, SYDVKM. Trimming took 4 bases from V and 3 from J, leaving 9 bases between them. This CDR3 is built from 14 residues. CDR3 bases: TGTGCCAGCAGTTCGAGACAGCCTAATGAAAAACTGTTTTTT. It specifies CASSSRQPNEKLFF. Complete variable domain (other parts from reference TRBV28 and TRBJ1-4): DVKVTQSSRYLVKRTGEKVFLECVQDMDHENMFWYRQDPGLGLRLIYFSYDVKMKEKGDIPEGYSVSREKKERFSLILESASTNQTSMYLCASSSRQPNEKLFFGSGTQLSVL.

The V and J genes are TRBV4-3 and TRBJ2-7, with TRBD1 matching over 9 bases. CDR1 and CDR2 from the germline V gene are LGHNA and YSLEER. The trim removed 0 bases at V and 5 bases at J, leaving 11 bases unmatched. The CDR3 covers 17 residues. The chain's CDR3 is CASSQDPPGTGWHEQYF. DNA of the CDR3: TGCGCCAGCAGCCAAGATCCCCCCGGGACAGGGTGGCACGAGCAGTACTTC.

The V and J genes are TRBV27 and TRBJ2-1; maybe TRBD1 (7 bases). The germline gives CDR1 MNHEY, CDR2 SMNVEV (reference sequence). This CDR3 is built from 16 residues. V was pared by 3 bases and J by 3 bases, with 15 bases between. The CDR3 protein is CASSFWGRGDYNEQFF. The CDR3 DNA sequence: TGTGCCAGCAGTTTCTGGGGCAGGGGGGACTACAATGAGCAGTTCTTC.

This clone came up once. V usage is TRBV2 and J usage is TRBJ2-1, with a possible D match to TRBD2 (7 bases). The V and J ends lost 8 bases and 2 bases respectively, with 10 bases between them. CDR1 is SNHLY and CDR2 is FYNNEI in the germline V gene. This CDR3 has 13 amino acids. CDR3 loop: CASGRGAYNEQFF. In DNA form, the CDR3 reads TGTGCCAGCGGGAGGGGGGCCTACAATGAGCAGTTCTTC.

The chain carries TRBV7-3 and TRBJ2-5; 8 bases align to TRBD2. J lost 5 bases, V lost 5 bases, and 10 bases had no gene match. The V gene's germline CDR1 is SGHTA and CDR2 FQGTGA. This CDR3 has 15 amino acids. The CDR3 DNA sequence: TGTGCCAGCAGCCTCTACGGGAGGGCCGGGGAGACCCAGTACTTC. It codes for CASSLYGRAGETQYF.

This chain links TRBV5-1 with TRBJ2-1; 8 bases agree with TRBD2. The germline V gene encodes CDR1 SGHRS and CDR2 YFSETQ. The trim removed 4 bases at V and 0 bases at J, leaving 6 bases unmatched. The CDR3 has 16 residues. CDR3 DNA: TGCGCCAGCAGCCCCCAAAGCGGGAGCTCCTACAATGAGCAGTTCTTC. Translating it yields CASSPQSGSSYNEQFF.

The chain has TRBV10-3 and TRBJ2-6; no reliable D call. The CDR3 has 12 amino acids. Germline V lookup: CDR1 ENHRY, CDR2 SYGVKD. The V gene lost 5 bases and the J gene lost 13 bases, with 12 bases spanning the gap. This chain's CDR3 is CAISPPLGVLTF. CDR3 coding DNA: TGTGCCATCAGTCCACCCCTGGGGGTCCTGACTTTC.

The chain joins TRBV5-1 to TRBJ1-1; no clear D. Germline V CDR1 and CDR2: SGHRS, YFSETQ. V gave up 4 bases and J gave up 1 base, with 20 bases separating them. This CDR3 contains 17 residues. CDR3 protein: CASSASPSTTGNTEAFF. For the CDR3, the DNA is TGCGCCAGCAGCGCGTCACCAAGCACCACCGGGAACACTGAAGCTTTCTTT.

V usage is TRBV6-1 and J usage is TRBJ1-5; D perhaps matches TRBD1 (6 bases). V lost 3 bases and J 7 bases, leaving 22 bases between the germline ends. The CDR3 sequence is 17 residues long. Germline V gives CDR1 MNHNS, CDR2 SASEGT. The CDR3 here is CASSETYTTGGWQPQHF. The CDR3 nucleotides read TGTGCCAGCAGTGAGACGTATACGACAGGAGGGTGGCAGCCCCAGCATTTT.

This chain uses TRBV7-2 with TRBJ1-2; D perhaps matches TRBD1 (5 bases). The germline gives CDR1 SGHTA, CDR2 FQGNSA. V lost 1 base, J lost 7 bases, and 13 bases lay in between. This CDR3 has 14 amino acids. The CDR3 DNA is TGTGCCAGCAGCTTAGAGGGGCGATACGGTGGCTACACCTTC. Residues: CASSLEGRYGGYTF.

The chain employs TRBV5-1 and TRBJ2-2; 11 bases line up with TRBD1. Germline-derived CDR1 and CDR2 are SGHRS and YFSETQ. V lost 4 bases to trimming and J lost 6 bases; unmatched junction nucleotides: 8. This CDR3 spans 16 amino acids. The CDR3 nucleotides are TGCGCCAGCAGCGCGACCGGGACAGGGGGTCCCGGGGAGCTGTTTTTT. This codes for CASSATGTGGPGELFF.

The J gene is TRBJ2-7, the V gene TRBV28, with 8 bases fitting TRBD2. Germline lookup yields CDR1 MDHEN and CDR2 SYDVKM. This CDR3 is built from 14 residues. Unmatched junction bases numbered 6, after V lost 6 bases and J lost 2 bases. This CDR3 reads CASRISGVTYEQYF. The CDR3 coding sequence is TGTGCCAGCAGGATTAGCGGGGTAACCTACGAGCAGTACTTC.

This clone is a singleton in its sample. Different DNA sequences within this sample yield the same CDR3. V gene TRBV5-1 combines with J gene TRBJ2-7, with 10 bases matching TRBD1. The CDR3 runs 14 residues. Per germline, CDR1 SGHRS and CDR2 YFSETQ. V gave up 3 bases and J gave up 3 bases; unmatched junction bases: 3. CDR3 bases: TGCGCCAGCAGCTCCGGACAGGGGGGCTACGAGCAGTACTTC. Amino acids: CASSSGQGGYEQYF.

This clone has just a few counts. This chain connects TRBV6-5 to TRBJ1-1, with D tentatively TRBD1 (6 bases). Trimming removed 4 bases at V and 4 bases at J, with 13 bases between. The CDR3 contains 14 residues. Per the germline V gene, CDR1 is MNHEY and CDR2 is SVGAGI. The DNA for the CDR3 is TGTGCCAGCAGTTTGACAGGAAGGAGCACTGAAGCTTTCTTT. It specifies CASSLTGRSTEAFF.

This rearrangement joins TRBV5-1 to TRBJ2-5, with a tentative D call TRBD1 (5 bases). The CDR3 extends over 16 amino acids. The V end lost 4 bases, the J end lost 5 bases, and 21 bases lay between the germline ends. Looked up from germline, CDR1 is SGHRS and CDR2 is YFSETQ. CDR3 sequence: CASSPWAGPLKETQYF. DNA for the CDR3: TGCGCCAGCAGCCCCTGGGCAGGGCCGTTGAAGGAGACCCAGTACTTC.

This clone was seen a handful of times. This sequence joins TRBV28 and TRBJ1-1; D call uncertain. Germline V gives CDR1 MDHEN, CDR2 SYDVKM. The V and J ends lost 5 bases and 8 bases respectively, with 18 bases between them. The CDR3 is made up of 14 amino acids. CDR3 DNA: TGTGCCAGCAGTATCGACGGTACCCACCGCGAAGCTTTCTTT. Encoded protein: CASSIDGTHREAFF.

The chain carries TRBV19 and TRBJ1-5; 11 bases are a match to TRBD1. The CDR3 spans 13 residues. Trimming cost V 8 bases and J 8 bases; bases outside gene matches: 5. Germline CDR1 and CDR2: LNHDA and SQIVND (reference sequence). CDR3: CASVGQGAKPQHF. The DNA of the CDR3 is TGTGCCAGTGTCGGACAGGGGGCGAAGCCCCAGCATTTT.

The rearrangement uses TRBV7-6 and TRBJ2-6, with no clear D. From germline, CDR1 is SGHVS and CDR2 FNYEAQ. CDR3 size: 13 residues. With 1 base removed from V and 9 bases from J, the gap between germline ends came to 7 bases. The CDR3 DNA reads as TGTGCCAGCAGCTTAGGTACAAACAACGTCCTGACTTTC. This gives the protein CASSLGTNNVLTF. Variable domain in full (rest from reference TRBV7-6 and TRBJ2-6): GAGVSQSPRYKVTKRGQDVALRCDPISGHVSLYWYRQALGQGPEFLTYFNYEAQQDKSGLPNDRFSAERPEGSISTLTIQRTEQRDSAMYRCASSLGTNNVLTFGAGSRLTVL.

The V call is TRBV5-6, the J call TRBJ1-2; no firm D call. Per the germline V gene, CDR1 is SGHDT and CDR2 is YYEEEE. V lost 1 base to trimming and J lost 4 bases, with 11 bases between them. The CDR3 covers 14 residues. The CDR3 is CASSLQLEIYGYTF. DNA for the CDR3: TGTGCCAGCAGCTTGCAGCTGGAAATCTATGGCTACACCTTC.

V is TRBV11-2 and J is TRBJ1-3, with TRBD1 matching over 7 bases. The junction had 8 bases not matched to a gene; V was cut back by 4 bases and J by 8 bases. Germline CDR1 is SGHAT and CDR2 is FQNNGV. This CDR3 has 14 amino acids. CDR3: CASSSPRQGDTIYF. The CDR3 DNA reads TGTGCCAGCAGCTCCCCCCGACAGGGTGACACCATATATTTT.

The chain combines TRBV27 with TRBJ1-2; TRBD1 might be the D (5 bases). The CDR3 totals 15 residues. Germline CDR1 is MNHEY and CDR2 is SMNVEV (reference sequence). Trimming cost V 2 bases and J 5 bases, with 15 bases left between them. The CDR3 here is CASSLHYIGGYGYTF. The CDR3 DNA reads TGTGCCAGCAGTTTACATTATATCGGGGGTTATGGCTACACCTTC.

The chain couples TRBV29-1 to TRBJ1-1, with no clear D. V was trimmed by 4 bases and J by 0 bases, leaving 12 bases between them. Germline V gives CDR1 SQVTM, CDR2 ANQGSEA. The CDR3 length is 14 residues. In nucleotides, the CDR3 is TGCAGCGTTGGAAAGCTGGCAGTGAACACTGAAGCTTTCTTT. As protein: CSVGKLAVNTEAFF.

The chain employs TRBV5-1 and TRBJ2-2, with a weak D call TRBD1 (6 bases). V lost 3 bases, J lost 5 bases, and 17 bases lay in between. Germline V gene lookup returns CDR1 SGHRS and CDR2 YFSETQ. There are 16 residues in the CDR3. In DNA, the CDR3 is TGCGCCAGCAGCTCCACAGGGAATTGGGGGACCGGGGAGCTGTTTTTT. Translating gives CASSSTGNWGTGELFF.

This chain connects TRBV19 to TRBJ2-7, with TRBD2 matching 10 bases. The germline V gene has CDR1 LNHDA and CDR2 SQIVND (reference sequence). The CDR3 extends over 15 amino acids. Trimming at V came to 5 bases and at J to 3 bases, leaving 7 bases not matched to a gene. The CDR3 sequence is CASSDGLAEYYEQYF. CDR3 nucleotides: TGTGCCAGTAGTGATGGACTAGCGGAGTACTACGAGCAGTACTTC.

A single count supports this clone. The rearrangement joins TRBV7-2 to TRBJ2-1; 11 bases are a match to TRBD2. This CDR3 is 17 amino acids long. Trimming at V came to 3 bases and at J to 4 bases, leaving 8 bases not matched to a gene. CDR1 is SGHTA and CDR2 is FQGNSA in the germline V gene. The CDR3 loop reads CASSLVLAGGRYNEQFF. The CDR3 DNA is TGTGCCAGCAGCTTGGTCCTAGCGGGAGGCCGGTACAATGAGCAGTTCTTC.

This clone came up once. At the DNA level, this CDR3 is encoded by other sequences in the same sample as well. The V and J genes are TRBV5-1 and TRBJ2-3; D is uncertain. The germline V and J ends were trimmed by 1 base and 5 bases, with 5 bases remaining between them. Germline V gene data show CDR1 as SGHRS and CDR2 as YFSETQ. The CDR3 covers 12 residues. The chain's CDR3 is CASSLQGDTQYF. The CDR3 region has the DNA TGCGCCAGCAGCTTGCAAGGAGATACGCAGTATTTT.

The CDR3 reads CASKKAGTGYEQYF. In DNA form, the CDR3 reads TGTGCCAGCAAAAAAGCGGGAACTGGCTACGAGCAGTACTTC. The chain employs TRBV6-6 and TRBJ2-7; 7 bases match TRBD2. Trimming cost V 7 bases and J 3 bases; bases outside gene matches: 9. The CDR3 length is 14 residues. The V gene's germline CDR1 is MNHNY and CDR2 SVGAGI (reference sequence).

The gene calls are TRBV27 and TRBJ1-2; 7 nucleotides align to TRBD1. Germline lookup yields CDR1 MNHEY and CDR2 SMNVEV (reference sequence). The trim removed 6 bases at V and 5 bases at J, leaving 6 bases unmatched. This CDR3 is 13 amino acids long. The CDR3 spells CASRPTGRYGYTF. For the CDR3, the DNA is TGTGCCAGCAGACCGACAGGGAGATATGGCTACACCTTC.